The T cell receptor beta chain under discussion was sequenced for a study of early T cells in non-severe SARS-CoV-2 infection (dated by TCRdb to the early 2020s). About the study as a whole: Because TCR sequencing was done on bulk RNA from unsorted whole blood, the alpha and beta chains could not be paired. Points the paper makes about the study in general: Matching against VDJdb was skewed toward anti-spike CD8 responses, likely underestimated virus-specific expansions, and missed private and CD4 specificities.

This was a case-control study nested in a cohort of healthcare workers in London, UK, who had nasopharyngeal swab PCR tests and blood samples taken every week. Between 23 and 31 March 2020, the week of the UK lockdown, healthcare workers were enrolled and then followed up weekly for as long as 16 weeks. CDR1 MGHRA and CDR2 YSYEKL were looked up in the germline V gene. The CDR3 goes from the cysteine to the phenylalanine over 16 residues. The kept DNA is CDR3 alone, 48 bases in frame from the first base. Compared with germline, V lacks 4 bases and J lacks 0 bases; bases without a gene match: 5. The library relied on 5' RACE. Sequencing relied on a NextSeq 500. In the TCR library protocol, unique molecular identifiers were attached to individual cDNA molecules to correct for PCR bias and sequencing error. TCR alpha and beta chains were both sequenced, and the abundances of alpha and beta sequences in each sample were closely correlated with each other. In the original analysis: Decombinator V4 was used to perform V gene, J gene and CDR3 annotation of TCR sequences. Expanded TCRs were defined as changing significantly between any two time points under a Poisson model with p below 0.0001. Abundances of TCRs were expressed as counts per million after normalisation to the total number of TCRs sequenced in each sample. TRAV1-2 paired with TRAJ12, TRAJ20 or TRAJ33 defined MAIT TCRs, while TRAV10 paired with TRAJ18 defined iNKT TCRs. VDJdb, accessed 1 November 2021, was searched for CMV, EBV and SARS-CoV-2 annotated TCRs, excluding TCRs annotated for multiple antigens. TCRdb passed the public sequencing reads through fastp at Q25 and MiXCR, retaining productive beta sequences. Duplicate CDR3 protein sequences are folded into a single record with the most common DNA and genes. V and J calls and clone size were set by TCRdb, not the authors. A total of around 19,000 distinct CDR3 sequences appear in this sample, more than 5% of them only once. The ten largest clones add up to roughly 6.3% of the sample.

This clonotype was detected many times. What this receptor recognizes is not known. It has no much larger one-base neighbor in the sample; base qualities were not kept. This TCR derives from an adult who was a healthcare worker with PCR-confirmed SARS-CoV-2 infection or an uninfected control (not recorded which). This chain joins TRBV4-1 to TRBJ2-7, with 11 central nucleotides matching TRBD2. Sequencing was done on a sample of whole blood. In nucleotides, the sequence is TGCGCCAGCAGCCTCAGACTAGCGGGGTACTCCTACGAGCAGTACTTC. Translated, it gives CASSLRLAGYSYEQYF.